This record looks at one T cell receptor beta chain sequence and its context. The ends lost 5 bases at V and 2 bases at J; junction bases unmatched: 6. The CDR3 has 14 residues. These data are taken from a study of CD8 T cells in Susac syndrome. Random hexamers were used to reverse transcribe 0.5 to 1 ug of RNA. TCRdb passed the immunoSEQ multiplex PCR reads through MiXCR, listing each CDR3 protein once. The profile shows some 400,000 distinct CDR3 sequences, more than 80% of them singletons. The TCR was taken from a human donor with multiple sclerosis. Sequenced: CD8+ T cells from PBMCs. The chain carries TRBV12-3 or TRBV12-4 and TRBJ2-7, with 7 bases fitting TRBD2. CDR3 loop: CASSRGLQPYEQYF. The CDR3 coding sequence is TGTGCCAGCAGTCGGGGACTACAACCCTACGAGCAGTACTTC.